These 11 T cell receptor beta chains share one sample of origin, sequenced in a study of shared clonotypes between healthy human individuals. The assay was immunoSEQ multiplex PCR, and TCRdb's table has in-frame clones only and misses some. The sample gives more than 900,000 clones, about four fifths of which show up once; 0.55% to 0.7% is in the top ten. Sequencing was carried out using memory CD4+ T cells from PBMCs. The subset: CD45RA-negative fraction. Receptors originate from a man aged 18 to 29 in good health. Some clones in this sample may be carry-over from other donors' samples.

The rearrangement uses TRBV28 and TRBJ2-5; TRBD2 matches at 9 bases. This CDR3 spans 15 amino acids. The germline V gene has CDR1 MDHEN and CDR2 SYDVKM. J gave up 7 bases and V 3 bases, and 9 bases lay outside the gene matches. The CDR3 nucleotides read TGTGCCAGCAGTTTCGGGCTAGCGGGGCGGCGGACCCAGTACTTC. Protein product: CASSFGLAGRRTQYF.

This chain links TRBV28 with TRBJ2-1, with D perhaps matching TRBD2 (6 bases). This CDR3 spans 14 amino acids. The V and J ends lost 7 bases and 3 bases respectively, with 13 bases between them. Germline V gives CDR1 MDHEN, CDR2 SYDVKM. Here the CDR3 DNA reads TGTGCCAGCAAAGGCGGGGTCTTCTACAATGAGCAGTTCTTC. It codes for CASKGGVFYNEQFF. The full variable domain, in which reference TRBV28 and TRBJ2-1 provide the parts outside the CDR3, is DVKVTQSSRYLVKRTGEKVFLECVQDMDHENMFWYRQDPGLGLRLIYFSYDVKMKEKGDIPEGYSVSREKKERFSLILESASTNQTSMYLCASKGGVFYNEQFFGPGTRLTVL.

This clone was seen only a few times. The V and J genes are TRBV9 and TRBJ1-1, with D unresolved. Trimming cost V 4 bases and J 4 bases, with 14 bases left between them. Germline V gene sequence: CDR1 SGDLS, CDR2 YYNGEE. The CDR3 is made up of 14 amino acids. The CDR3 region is CASSPRAEGTEAFF. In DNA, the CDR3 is TGTGCCAGCAGCCCCCGGGCCGAGGGCACTGAAGCTTTCTTT. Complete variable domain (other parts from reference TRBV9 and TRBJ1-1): DSGVTQTPKHLITATGQRVTLRCSPRSGDLSVYWYQQSLDQGLQFLIQYYNGEERAKGNILERFSAQQFPDLHSELNLSSLELGDSALYFCASSPRAEGTEAFFGQGTRLTVV.

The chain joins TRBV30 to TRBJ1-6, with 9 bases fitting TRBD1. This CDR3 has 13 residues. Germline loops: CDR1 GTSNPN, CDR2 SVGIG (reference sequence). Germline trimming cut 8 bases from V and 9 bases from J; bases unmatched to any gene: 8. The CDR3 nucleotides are TGTGCCACACAGGGGGACAGGGCTTCACCCCTCCACTTT. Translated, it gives CATQGDRASPLHF.

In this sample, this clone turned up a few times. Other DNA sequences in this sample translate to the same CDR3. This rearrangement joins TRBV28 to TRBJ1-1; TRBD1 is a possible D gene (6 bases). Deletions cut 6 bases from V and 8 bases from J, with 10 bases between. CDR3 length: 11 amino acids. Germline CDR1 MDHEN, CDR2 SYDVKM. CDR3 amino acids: CASRGGTEAFF. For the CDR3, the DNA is TGTGCCAGCAGGGGAGGGACAGAAGCTTTCTTT.

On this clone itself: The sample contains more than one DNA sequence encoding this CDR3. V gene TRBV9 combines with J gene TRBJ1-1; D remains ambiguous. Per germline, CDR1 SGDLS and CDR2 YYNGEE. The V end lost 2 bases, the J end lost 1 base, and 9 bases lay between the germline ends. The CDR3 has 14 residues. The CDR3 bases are TGTGCCAGCAGCGTGGGATCACAGAACACTGAAGCTTTCTTT. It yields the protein CASSVGSQNTEAFF.

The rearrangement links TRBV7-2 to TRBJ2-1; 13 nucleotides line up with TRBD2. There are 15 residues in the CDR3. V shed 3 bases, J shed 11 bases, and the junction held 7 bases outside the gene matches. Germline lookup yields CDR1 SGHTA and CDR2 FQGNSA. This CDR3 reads CASSLGGLAGDKQFF. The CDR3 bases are TGTGCCAGCAGCTTGGGAGGACTAGCGGGAGACAAGCAGTTCTTC.

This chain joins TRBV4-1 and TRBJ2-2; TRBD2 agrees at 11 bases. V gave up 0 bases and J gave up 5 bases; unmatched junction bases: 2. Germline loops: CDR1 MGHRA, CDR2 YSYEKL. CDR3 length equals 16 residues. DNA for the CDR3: TGCGCCAGCAGCCAAGATGGGACTAGCGGAACCGGGGAGCTGTTTTTT. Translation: CASSQDGTSGTGELFF.

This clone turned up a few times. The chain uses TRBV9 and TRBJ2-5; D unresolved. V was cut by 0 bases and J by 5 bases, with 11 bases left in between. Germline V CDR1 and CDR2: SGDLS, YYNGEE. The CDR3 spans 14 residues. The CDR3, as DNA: TGTGCCAGCAGCGTAGCAATCGGCGTCGAGACCCAGTACTTC. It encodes CASSVAIGVETQYF.

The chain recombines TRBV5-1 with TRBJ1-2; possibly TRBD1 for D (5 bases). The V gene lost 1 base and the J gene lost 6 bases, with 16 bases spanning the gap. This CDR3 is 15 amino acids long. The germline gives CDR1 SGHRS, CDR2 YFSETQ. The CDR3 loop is CASSLQGLRVDGYTF. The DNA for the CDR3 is TGCGCCAGCAGCTTGCAGGGCCTGAGGGTCGATGGCTACACCTTC.

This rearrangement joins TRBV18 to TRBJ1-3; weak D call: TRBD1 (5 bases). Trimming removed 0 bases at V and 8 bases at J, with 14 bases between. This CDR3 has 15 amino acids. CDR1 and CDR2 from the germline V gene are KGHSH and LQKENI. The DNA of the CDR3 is TGTGCCAGCTCACCACCGTGGCAGGGAGAGTACACCATATATTTT. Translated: CASSPPWQGEYTIYF.